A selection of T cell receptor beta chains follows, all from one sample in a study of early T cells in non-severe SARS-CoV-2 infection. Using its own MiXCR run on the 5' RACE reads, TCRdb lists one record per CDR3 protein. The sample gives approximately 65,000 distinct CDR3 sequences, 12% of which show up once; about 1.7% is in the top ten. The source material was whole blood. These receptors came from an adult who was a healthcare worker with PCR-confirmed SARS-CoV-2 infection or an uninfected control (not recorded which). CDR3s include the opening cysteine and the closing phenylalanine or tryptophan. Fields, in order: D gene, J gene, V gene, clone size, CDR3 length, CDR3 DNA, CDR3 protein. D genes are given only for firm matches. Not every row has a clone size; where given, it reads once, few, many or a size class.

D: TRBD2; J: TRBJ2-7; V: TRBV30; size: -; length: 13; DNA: TGTGCCTGGAGTGAGGAGGGAGGGGTCGAGCAGTACTTC; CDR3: CAWSEEGGVEQYF
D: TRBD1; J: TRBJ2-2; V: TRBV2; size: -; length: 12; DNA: TGTGCCACCGGACAGGGCGCCGGGGAGCTGTTTTTT; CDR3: CATGQGAGELFF
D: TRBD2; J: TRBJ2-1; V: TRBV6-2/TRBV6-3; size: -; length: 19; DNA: TGTGCCAGCAGTTACCCCCTCACCGGGCGGGGGGTCGGATACAATGAGCAGTTCTTC; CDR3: CASSYPLTGRGVGYNEQFF
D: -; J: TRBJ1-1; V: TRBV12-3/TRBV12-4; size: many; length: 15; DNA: TGTGCCAGCATCACGGCAGGGGTCTCGAACACTGAAGCTTTCTTT; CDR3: CASITAGVSNTEAFF
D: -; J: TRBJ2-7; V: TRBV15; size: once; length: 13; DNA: TGTGCCACCAGCAGACGGCTGGGGGACGAGCAGTACTTC; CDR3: CATSRRLGDEQYF
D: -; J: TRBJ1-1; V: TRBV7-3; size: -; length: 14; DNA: TGTGCCAGCAGCTTAACGAGGTTGAACACTGAAGCTTTCTTT; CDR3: CASSLTRLNTEAFF
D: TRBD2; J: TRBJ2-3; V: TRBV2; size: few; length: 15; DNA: TGTGCCAGCAGTGCCATAGCGGGGGGCCCAGATACGCAGTATTTT; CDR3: CASSAIAGGPDTQYF
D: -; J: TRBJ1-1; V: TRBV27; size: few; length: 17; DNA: TGTGCCAGCAGTTTAAGTCCCCTATCCGCGCCGGAGACTGAAGCTTTCTTT; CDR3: CASSLSPLSAPETEAFF
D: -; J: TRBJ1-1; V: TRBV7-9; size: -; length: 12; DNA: TGTGCCAGCAGCTTATTGGGGACTGAAGCTTTCTTT; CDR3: CASSLLGTEAFF
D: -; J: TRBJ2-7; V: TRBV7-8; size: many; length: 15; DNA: TGTGCCAGCAGCGAAGGGCAGGGACCCTCCTACGAGCAGTACTTC; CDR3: CASSEGQGPSYEQYF
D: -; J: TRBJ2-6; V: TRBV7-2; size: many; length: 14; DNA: TGTGCCAGCAGCCGAGACTCTGGGGCCAACGTCCTGACTTTC; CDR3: CASSRDSGANVLTF